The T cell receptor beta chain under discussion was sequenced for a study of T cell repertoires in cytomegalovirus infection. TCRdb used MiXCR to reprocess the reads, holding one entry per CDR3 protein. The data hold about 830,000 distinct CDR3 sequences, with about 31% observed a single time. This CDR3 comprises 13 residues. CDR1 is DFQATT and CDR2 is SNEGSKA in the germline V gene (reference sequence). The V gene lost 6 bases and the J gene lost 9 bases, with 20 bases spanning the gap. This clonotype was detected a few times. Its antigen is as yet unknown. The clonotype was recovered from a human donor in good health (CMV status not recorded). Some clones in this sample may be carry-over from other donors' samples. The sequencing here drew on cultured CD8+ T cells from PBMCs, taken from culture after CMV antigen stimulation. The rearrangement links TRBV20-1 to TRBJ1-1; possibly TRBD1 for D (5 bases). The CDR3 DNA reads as TGCAGTGCGTTAAACCGGGACCGCAAACAAGCTTTCTTT. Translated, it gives CSALNRDRKQAFF.